Below, 4 T cell receptor beta chains from the same sample are listed, as sequenced in a study of shared clonotypes between healthy human individuals. TCRdb keeps only in-frame clones here, not all; method: immunoSEQ multiplex PCR. The sample has 1.4 million or so clones; about 98.5% are singletons. Sequencing was done on a sample of naive CD4+ T cells sorted from blood. Subset described: CD45RA+ positively selected. The source is a young man in good health.

This chain links TRBV29-1 with TRBJ2-5; 10 bases map to TRBD1. The CDR3 length is 14 residues. V shed 7 bases, J shed 2 bases, and the junction held 7 bases outside the gene matches. CDR1 SQVTM and CDR2 ANQGSEA come from the germline V gene. The CDR3 region is CSAFGDRGQETQYF. As DNA, the CDR3 is TGCAGCGCCTTTGGGGACAGGGGTCAAGAGACCCAGTACTTC.

The chain carries TRBV7-6 and TRBJ2-7, with 9 bases matching TRBD2. Germline V gene data show CDR1 as SGHVS and CDR2 as FNYEAQ. The length of the CDR3 is 15 residues. The J segment lost 6 bases and the V segment lost 3 bases, leaving 9 bases of the junction unmatched. The CDR3 protein is CASSFLAGALGEQYF. The CDR3 DNA sequence: TGTGCCAGCAGCTTTTTAGCGGGAGCTCTCGGCGAGCAGTACTTC.

The chain carries TRBV6-5 and TRBJ2-5; unclear D gene. V was clipped by 1 base and J by 1 base, with 10 bases between them. The CDR3 is 15 amino acids. Germline V lookup: CDR1 MNHEY, CDR2 SVGAGI. The CDR3 DNA reads as TGTGCCAGCAGTTACTTTGGGAAGGCCCAAGAGACCCAGTACTTC. Protein: CASSYFGKAQETQYF.

The V gene is TRBV28, the J gene TRBJ1-5; perhaps TRBD1 as D (5 bases). The V and J ends lost 1 base and 5 bases respectively, with 18 bases between them. This CDR3 spans 17 amino acids. The germline gives CDR1 MDHEN, CDR2 SYDVKM. As DNA, the CDR3 is TGTGCCAGCAGTTTATACCCCTTCGGGGCAGCTGATCAGCCCCAGCATTTT. Its protein is CASSLYPFGAADQPQHF. Drawing the rest from reference TRBV28 and TRBJ1-5, the complete variable domain is DVKVTQSSRYLVKRTGEKVFLECVQDMDHENMFWYRQDPGLGLRLIYFSYDVKMKEKGDIPEGYSVSREKKERFSLILESASTNQTSMYLCASSLYPFGAADQPQHFGDGTRLSIL.